One sample yielded the 2 T cell receptor beta chains listed below, sequenced in a study of blood T cell repertoires in COVID-19. The protocol was immunoSEQ multiplex PCR, while the TCRdb copy is restricted to in-frame clones and leaves out a portion. This table holds roughly 250,000 clones, roughly 86% found once. The sequencing sample was made of peripheral blood. These receptors came from a woman under 40 with acute or convalescent COVID-19.

As concerns this clone: In the same sample, other DNA sequences code for this CDR3. This chain joins TRBV10-1 and TRBJ2-5; D is unresolved. The CDR3 is made up of 14 amino acids. Looked up from germline, CDR1 is WNHNN and CDR2 is SYGVQD (reference sequence). Trimming shortened V by 0 bases and J by 1 base, and 6 bases separated the two germline ends. DNA of the CDR3: TGCGCCAGCAGTGAGTCGGCAGGCCAAGAGACCCAGTACTTC. This codes for CASSESAGQETQYF.

This clone was recorded once. The chain uses TRBV3-1 (or the pseudogene TRBV3-2) and TRBJ2-7; 10 bases map to TRBD2. CDR1 LGHDT and CDR2 YNNKEL come from the germline V gene (reference sequence). The CDR3 has 14 residues. The ends lost 3 bases at V and 3 bases at J; junction bases unmatched: 2. This chain's CDR3 is CASSQLAGDYEQYF. The CDR3 bases are TGTGCCAGCAGCCAGCTAGCGGGGGACTACGAGCAGTACTTC.